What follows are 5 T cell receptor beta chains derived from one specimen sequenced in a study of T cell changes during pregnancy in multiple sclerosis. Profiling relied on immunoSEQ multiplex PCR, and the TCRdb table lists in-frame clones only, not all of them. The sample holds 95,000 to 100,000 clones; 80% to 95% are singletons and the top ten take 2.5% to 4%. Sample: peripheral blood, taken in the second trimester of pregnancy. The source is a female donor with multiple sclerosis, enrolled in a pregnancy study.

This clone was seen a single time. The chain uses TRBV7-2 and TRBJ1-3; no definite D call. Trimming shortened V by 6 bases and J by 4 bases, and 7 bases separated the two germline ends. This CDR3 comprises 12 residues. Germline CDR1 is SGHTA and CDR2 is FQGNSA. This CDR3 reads CASRSKGNTIYF. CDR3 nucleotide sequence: TGTGCCAGCAGATCCAAAGGAAACACCATATATTTT.

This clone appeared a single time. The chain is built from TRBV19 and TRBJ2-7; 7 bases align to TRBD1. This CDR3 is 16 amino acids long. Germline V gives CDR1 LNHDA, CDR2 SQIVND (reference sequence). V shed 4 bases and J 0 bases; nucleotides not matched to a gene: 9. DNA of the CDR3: TGTGCCAGTAGTACCCGGACAGGCCCTTTCTCCTACGAGCAGTACTTC. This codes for CASSTRTGPFSYEQYF.

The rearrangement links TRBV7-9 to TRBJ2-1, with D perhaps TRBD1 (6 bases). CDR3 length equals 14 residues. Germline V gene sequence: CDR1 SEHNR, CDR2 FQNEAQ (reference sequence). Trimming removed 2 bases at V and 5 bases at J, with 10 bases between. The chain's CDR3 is CASSLKTGDNEQFF. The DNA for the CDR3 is TGTGCCAGCAGCTTAAAGACAGGAGACAATGAGCAGTTCTTC.

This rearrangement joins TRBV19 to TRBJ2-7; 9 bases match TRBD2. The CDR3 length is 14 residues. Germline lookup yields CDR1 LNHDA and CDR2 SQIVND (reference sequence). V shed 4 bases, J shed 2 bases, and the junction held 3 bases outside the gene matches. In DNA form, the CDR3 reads TGTGCCAGTAGTACGGAGCGGGAGGCCTACGAGCAGTACTTC. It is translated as CASSTEREAYEQYF.

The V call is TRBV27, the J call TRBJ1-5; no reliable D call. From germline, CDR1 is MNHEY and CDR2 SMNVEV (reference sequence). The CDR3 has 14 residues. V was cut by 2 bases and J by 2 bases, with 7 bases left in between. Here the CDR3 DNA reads TGTGCCAGCAGTTTACTACGGGGCAATCAGCCCCAGCATTTT. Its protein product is CASSLLRGNQPQHF.